The source of this T cell receptor beta chain is a study of T cells in Graves' hyperthyroidism and ophthalmopathy. Study-level background: Peripheral blood samples were taken at initial diagnosis, prior to any treatment. Notes on the study in general: The model's output predicted ophthalmopathy at a median of around 7 months prior to onset. Ophthalmopathy was separated from stable hyperthyroidism by a 13 V-J model.

This clonotype was seen at least ten times. The target antigen is unknown. The CDR3 is 15 amino acids. Trimming removed 6 bases from V and 5 bases from J; junction bases left unmatched: 9. Amplification of TCR beta CDR3 regions used RNA as the template. Primed by the HTBI set, a first-round RT-PCR was run on the TCR CDR3. TCRdb called the multiplex PCR reads again in MiXCR, with one record for every CDR3 protein. The sample has about 350,000 distinct CDR3 sequences; approximately 15% are singletons. Sequencing was done on a sample of blood. The J gene is TRBJ2-7, the V gene TRBV12-3 or TRBV12-4, with 11 bases identical to TRBD2. This clonotype was obtained from a woman in her thirties with Graves' hyperthyroidism. CDR3 DNA: TGTGCCAGCAGACCGGGAGGACTAGCGGGTAACGAGCAGTACTTC. Translated, it gives CASRPGGLAGNEQYF.